Presented here are 14 T cell receptor beta chains from one specimen sequenced in a study of blood T cell repertoires in COVID-19. Sequencing used immunoSEQ multiplex PCR; TCRdb keeps in-frame clones, though not all of them. The sample consists of about 170,000 clones, less than 85% of them appearing once. Sequenced sample: peripheral blood. These receptors all stem from a human donor with acute or convalescent COVID-19. The donor label of this sample is uncertain.

The chain recombines TRBV7-2 with TRBJ1-5; 7 bases are shared with TRBD1. The CDR3 has 15 residues. V shed 5 bases, J shed 2 bases, and the junction held 6 bases outside the gene matches. CDR1 is SGHTA, CDR2 FQGNSA, per germline. The CDR3 loop reads CASSIQTGGNQPQHF. The CDR3 bases are TGTGCCAGCAGCATACAAACAGGGGGCAATCAGCCCCAGCATTTT.

The genes are TRBV5-1 and TRBJ2-3; 13 nucleotides agree with TRBD2. Per the germline V gene, CDR1 is SGHRS and CDR2 is YFSETQ. V shed 5 bases and J 1 base; nucleotides not matched to a gene: 10. The CDR3 has 18 residues. The DNA of the CDR3 is TGCGCCAGCAGTCCACTGACTAGCGGGGGGCTCGGCACAGATACGCAGTATTTT. Translation gives CASSPLTSGGLGTDTQYF.

This chain links TRBV19 with TRBJ2-1, with D perhaps matching TRBD1 (6 bases). This CDR3 spans 14 amino acids. Per germline, CDR1 LNHDA and CDR2 SQIVND (reference sequence). Between the trimmed V and J ends, which lost 7 bases and 4 bases, there was a span of 14 bases. The DNA for the CDR3 is TGTGCCAGTAAAATACAGGGATCTTACAATGAGCAGTTCTTC. This codes for CASKIQGSYNEQFF.

This chain connects TRBV30 to TRBJ1-1, with D unclear. V was clipped by 1 base and J by 12 bases, with 21 bases between them. This CDR3 is built from 14 residues. Germline V CDR1 and CDR2: GTSNPN, SVGIG (reference sequence). The CDR3 DNA reads as TGTGCCTGGAGTGGGCTTGTCCCCCTAGAGAAATCTTTCTTT. This encodes CAWSGLVPLEKSFF.

V and J are TRBV2 and TRBJ1-1; tentatively, D is TRBD1 (5 bases). With 5 bases removed from V and 1 base from J, the gap between germline ends came to 14 bases. The CDR3 extends over 15 amino acids. Germline CDR1 reads SNHLY; CDR2 reads FYNNEI. The CDR3 protein is CASSFGGLGNTEAFF. The CDR3 DNA follows: TGTGCCAGCAGTTTCGGGGGTCTGGGGAACACTGAAGCTTTCTTT.

This chain links TRBV6-5 with TRBJ1-1; 8 bases are shared with TRBD1. This CDR3 region has 15 residues. V lost 0 bases and J lost 4; bases outside the gene matches: 4. Germline V gene sequence: CDR1 MNHEY, CDR2 SVGAGI. The CDR3 loop reads CASSYSPGGVTEAFF. The CDR3 DNA sequence: TGTGCCAGCAGTTACTCACCAGGGGGCGTCACTGAAGCTTTCTTT.

This clone was counted a few times. The chain carries TRBV25-1 and TRBJ1-1, with TRBD1 matching 7 bases. CDR3 length: 13 residues. The ends lost 8 bases at V and 3 bases at J; junction bases unmatched: 6. Germline V CDR1 and CDR2: MGHDK, SYGVNS. CDR3 loop: CASRPQGYTEAFF. CDR3 in DNA: TGTGCCAGCCGCCCACAGGGGTACACTGAAGCTTTCTTT.

J is TRBJ2-1 and V is TRBV9; 10 bases fit TRBD2. The CDR3 loop spans 17 amino acids. In germline, CDR1 is SGDLS, CDR2 YYNGEE. The V segment lost 0 bases and the J segment 0 bases; nucleotides outside the gene matches: 3. CDR3 DNA sequence: TGTGCCAGCAGCGTAGGGACTAGCGGTGCCTCCTACAATGAGCAGTTCTTC. The encoded protein is CASSVGTSGASYNEQFF.

The table lists this clone with a few counts. The CDR3 spells CASTSSGTGELFF. DNA for the CDR3: TGTGCCAGCACCTCAAGCGGAACCGGGGAGCTGTTTTTT. V is TRBV6-5 and J is TRBJ2-2; maybe TRBD2 (5 bases). The CDR3 has 13 residues. Germline V gene sequence: CDR1 MNHEY, CDR2 SVGAGI. Trimming shortened V by 7 bases and J by 5 bases, and 11 bases separated the two germline ends.

The chain recombines TRBV7-2 with TRBJ2-7; 7 positions agree with TRBD1. This CDR3 comprises 15 residues. Germline V lookup: CDR1 SGHTA, CDR2 FQGNSA. With V trimmed by 5 bases and J by 6 bases, 13 bases remained unmatched. CDR3 amino acids: CASSPPRDSASEQYF. As DNA, the CDR3 is TGTGCCAGCAGCCCCCCCCGGGACAGTGCGAGCGAGCAGTACTTC.

The chain recombines TRBV19 with TRBJ1-6, with 9 nucleotides matching TRBD1. Germline CDR1 is LNHDA and CDR2 is SQIVND (reference sequence). The CDR3 totals 15 residues. Germline trimming cut 6 bases from V and 9 bases from J; bases unmatched to any gene: 9. The CDR3 DNA follows: TGTGCCAGTAGCAAGACAGGGGGACAGGGTTCACCCCTCCACTTT. It encodes CASSKTGGQGSPLHF.

The chain employs TRBV3-1 (or the pseudogene TRBV3-2) and TRBJ2-5, with D tentatively TRBD2 (5 bases). CDR1 is LGHDT, CDR2 YNNKEL, per germline (reference sequence). CDR3 length: 13 amino acids. The ends were cut back, 4 bases at V and 4 bases at J, with 10 bases in the middle. CDR3 nucleotide sequence: TGTGCCAGCAGCCCAAAAAGCGGAGAGACCCAGTACTTC. Its protein product is CASSPKSGETQYF.

The chain links TRBV2 to TRBJ1-3; D remains ambiguous. Trimming cost V 7 bases and J 0 bases, with 16 bases left between them. In germline, CDR1 is SNHLY, CDR2 FYNNEI. CDR3 size: 16 residues. The CDR3 DNA reads as TGTGCCAGCACTTCCCGGACGGGAGTCTCTGGAAACACCATATATTTT. It codes for CASTSRTGVSGNTIYF. The full variable domain, with the rest looked up from reference TRBV2 and TRBJ1-3, is EPEVTQTPSHQVTQMGQEVILRCVPISNHLYFYWYRQILGQKVEFLVSFYNNEISEKSEIFDDQFSVERPDGSNFTLKIRSTKLEDSAMYFCASTSRTGVSGNTIYFGEGSWLTVV.

This clone was seen a few times. The chain combines TRBV13 with TRBJ2-6; D is uncertain. V lost 3 bases, J lost 0 bases, and 6 bases lay in between. Germline values: CDR1 PRHDT, CDR2 FYEKMQ (reference sequence). The CDR3 is made up of 15 amino acids. CDR3 region: CASSFVVSGANVLTF. The CDR3 DNA reads as TGTGCCAGCAGCTTTGTAGTCTCTGGGGCCAACGTCCTGACTTTC.